This record looks at one T cell receptor (beta chain) sequence and its context. What this receptor recognizes is not known. No much larger clone is present one base from it, and per-base qualities are unavailable. These data belong to a study of T cells after yellow fever vaccination (dated by TCRdb to the late 2010s). With respect to the entire study: Libraries from fractions with low cell numbers were prepared with the SMART-Seq v4 Ultra Low Input RNA kit. To follow T-cell clones before and after primary and booster YFV17D yellow fever vaccination, bulk TCR alpha and beta repertoires were sequenced over time. Two healthy male donors, one aged 18 to 30 and one aged 30 to 40 years, were included in the cohort. Blood samples were taken at several timepoints before and after primary and secondary immunization, and bulk PBMC replicates and cell subsets were isolated. Results and caveats for the whole study, not just this receptor: After the booster, most of the clones that had expanded following primary vaccination were detected again (96% of CD4 and around 90% of CD8), which suggests that memory was broadly maintained. The study included only a couple of donors, which limits how far the findings can be generalized. The secondary T-cell response was found to be weaker but faster than the primary response, with a peak reached on day 5 rather than on day 15. FACS-sorted repertoires could contain abundant contaminating clonotypes from the bulk population, so computational filtering was required. A small share of clonotypes occurred in both CD4 and CD8 compartments, likely arising from convergent recombination.

The CDR3 spans 14 residues, from the cysteine through the phenylalanine. The sequence is cut down to CDR3 DNA, 42 bases in frame from base 1. V is clipped by 1 base and J by 0 bases, and the sequence between their germline boundaries is 6 bases long. Sequences SEHNR (CDR1) and FQNEAQ (CDR2) are obtained from the germline V gene (reference sequence). This specimen's treatment or condition label, interpreted: live attenuated yellow fever vaccine strain. PBMCs were isolated from peripheral blood using a standard Ficoll-Paque protocol. Dynabeads CD4 and CD8 positive selection kits were used to isolate the CD4 and CD8 T-cell fractions. TriZol was used to extract RNA from bulk PBMCs, from CD4 and CD8 fractions, and from dextramer-positive and dextramer-negative fractions. Data came from an Illumina NovaSeq 6000. TCR cDNA was synthesized by 5'RACE template switching, which introduced a universal primer site and unique molecular identifiers. Priming for cDNA synthesis came from both the TCR alpha and TCR beta constant segments. Two PCR steps were used to amplify libraries, with sample barcodes and sequencing adapters being added in the second step. Sequencing of libraries was performed on Illumina HiSeq 2500 (2x100 bp) or NovaSeq (2x150 bp). As for the original processing: MIGEC handled demultiplexing of reads and collapsing into UMI consensus sequences, while MiXCR performed V(D)J alignment. Clonotypes responding to the vaccine were identified with edgeR on replicate PBMC samples, with the criteria of FDR below 0.01 and a log2 fold change above 5 up to day 15. CD4 or CD8 identity was assigned to each bulk clonotype according to whether the clonotype was present at higher abundance in the sequenced CD4 repertoire or the sequenced CD8 repertoire. The public sequencing data were trimmed at Q25 with fastp and processed into clonotypes with MiXCR by TCRdb, which kept only in-frame beta chains. Rows matching on CDR3 protein sequence are summarized as one entry with the most common DNA and genes. TCRdb, not the authors, supplied the V and J calls. The sample table shows around 120,000 distinct CDR3 sequences, and 15% are seen once. Roughly 41% of the sample lies in the top ten.

The rearranged segments are TRBV7-9 and TRBJ1-2; no D gene call is confident. Sample: CD8+ T cells sorted from PBMCs, taken 5 days after the yellow fever booster vaccination. The source of this sequence is a man in his late teens or twenties who received the YFV17D yellow fever vaccine. The CDR3 region reads CASSLVATNYGYTF. The bases read TGTGCCAGCAGCTTAGTCGCCACTAACTATGGCTACACCTTC.